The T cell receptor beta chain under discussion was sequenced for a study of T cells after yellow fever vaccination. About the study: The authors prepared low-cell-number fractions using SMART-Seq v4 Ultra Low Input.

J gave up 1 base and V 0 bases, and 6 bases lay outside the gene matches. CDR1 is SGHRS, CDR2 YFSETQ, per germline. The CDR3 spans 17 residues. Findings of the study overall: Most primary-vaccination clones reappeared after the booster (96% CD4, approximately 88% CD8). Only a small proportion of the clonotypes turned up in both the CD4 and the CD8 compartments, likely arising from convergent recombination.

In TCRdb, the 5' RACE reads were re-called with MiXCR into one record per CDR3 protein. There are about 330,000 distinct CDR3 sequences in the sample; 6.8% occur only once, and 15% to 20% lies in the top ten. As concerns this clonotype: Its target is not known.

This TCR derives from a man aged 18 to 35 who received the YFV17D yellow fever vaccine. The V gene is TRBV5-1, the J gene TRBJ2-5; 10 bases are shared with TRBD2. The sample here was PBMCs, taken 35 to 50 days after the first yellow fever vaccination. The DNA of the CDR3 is TGCGCCAGCAGCTTGGCGCCTAGCGGGGGCCCCCAAGAGACCCAGTACTTC. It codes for CASSLAPSGGPQETQYF.